This record looks at one T cell receptor beta chain sequence and its context. Its antigen specificity is not known. Nothing much larger sits one base from this clone, and base qualities are not available. Participants in the prospective study were enrolled through a virtual design, were aged roughly 18 to 100 years, and lived in fewer than 30 United States geographic areas. To assign participants to cohorts, the prospective study relied on clinical history that participants themselves reported in a screening survey and a study questionnaire. Recovered participants in ImmuneRACE Cohort 3 were defined by two consecutive negative NP/OP PCR tests, clearance by a healthcare professional, or resolution of symptoms. In the prospective study, mobile phlebotomists collected whole blood, serum and a nasopharyngeal or oropharyngeal swab from each participant. Participants in the prospective study had the option to provide additional blood draws and questionnaires over a roughly 2-month period. Before DNA extraction, blood samples from the prospective study were shipped at room temperature or frozen.

The immunoSEQ Assay, a bias-controlled multiplex PCR, was used to amplify TCRbeta CDR3 regions from genomic DNA. On the authors' methods: The number of nucleated cells in each sample was estimated from the amplification of reference gene primers within the assay. To quantify the absolute abundance of each unique TCRbeta CDR3 rearrangement, sequence reads were collapsed and filtered. For each sample, productive Simpson clonality was calculated by taking the square root of Simpson's diversity index across productive rearrangements. TCRdb limited this immuneACCESS table to in-frame rearrangements with V and J called. A share of clones is missing; checked studies link under half to unresolved V genes, and the rest is unexplained. The V and J calls and clone size were taken over from that table, and D and trimming were inferred from the DNA. The sample table records approximately 280,000 clones; roughly 85% of these occur just once. Around 2.5% of the sample lies in the top ten.

The data belong to a study of blood T cell repertoires in COVID-19 (dated by TCRdb to 2020 to 2021). Regarding the complete study: Collaborator samples came from the United States, Italy and Spain and covered acute and convalescent phases of COVID-19. The material from the prospective study consisted of cDNA or gDNA derived from T cells, B-cell-depleted T cells, or PBMCs. Deeply sampled blood TCRbeta repertoires from subjects exposed to, actively infected with, or recovered from COVID-19 were included in the dataset. The repertoires were made available in a free public database intended to serve as a resource for research on the immune response to SARS-CoV-2. Samples came from the ongoing ImmuneRACE study (first 160 participants) plus 1,254 subjects from 6 global collaborators. The sample metadata nearly always contained a de-identified subject ID, COVID-19 status, age in years and sex. Where available, HLA class I and class II types were taken from metadata supplied by the sample provider and were not determined by assay-based typing. Overall study outcomes, separate from this receptor: Clinical and demographic metadata were provided uncurated, with the amount varying by source and participant.

Source material: PBMCs or T cells enriched from blood (not recorded which). This receptor was identified in a woman aged 45 to 65 who had recovered from COVID-19.

The DNA reads as follows: TGTGCCAGCAGCGGCGGTGTTATGAACACTGAAGCTTTCTTT. Translated, this gives CASSGGVMNTEAFF. The chain was built from TRBV7-2 and TRBJ1-1; a confident D gene designation cannot be given. V sheds 5 bases and J sheds 0 bases, leaving 10 bases between their ends. From cysteine to phenylalanine, the CDR3 is 14 amino acids long. Solely the CDR3 DNA is kept, with 42 bases framed from the first base. From the germline V gene, CDR1 is SGHTA and CDR2 is FQGNSA. Supplemented by the reference TRBV7-2 and TRBJ1-1 proteins around the CDR3, the complete variable domain is GAGVSQSPSNKVTEKGKDVELRCDPISGHTALYWYRQSLGQGLEFLIYFQGNSAPDKSGLPSDRFSAERTGGSVSTLTIQRTQQEDSAVYLCASSGGVMNTEAFFGQGTRLTVV.